Listed below are T cell receptor beta chains from one sample, sequenced in a study of T cell repertoires in cytomegalovirus infection. TCRdb re-analysed the reads in MiXCR, keeping a single row per CDR3 protein. This sample has roughly 340,000 distinct CDR3 sequences; roughly 28% occur once, and the top ten carry 20%. Their cognate antigens are unknown. The sample in question was cultured PBMCs, obtained from culture after CMV antigen stimulation. The receptors here all came from a human donor in good health (CMV status not recorded). Some clones in this sample may be carry-over from other donors' samples. The CDR3 runs from the conserved cysteine through the conserved F or W. Each record gives: clone size, CDR3 length, J gene, D gene, V gene, CDR3 protein, CDR3 DNA. D genes are given only for firm matches. Some rows mark clone size as missing; the rest say once, few, many or name a class of expanded clone.

- 15 TRBJ2-3 TRBD1 TRBV19 CASSVGQGITDTQYF TGTGCCAGTAGTGTCGGACAGGGGATCACAGATACGCAGTATTTT
few 16 TRBJ2-1 TRBD2 TRBV6-2/TRBV6-3 CASTLIGTRAHNEQFF TGTGCCAGCACCCTGATCGGGACTAGGGCACACAATGAGCAGTTCTTC
few 15 TRBJ2-7 TRBD2 TRBV6-1 CASSEAVAGAGGQYF TGTGCCAGCAGTGAAGCCGTAGCGGGAGCGGGAGGGCAGTACTTC
few 15 TRBJ2-3 - TRBV7-3 CASSQGGGGTDTQYF TGTGCCAGCAGCCAAGGGGGAGGGGGCACAGATACGCAGTATTTT
- 14 TRBJ1-5 - TRBV27 CASSRYGGNQPQHF TGTGCCAGCAGCCGATATGGGGGCAATCAGCCCCAGCATTTT
- 15 TRBJ1-6 TRBD1 TRBV5-1 CASSLGQGTMVPLHF TGCGCCAGCAGCTTGGGACAGGGGACGATGGTCCCCCTCCACTTT
- 16 TRBJ1-5 TRBD1 TRBV20-1 CSARDPGQGGNQPQHF TGCAGTGCTAGAGATCCCGGACAGGGAGGCAATCAGCCCCAGCATTTT
few 15 TRBJ2-4 TRBD2 TRBV7-9 CASSPSTSSKNIQYF TGTGCCAGCAGCCCATCGACTAGCTCCAAAAACATTCAGTACTTC
few 12 TRBJ2-7 - TRBV10-3 CAISELNAEQYF TGTGCCATCAGTGAGCTCAATGCCGAGCAGTACTTC
few 18 TRBJ2-3 TRBD2 TRBV12-3/TRBV12-4 CASSSQMGLAGATDTQYF TGTGCCAGCAGTTCTCAAATGGGACTAGCGGGAGCAACAGATACGCAGTATTTT
- 14 TRBJ1-2 - TRBV6-8 CASSEDELGSGYTF TGTGCCAGCAGTGAAGACGAGTTGGGTAGTGGCTACACCTTC